This T cell receptor (beta chain) was captured in a study of blood T cell repertoires in COVID-19. About the research overall: There were acute and convalescent COVID-19 samples, and they came from the United States, Italy and Spain. The cDNA or gDNA used as material had been derived from T cells, B-cell-depleted T cells, or PBMCs.

Germline loops: CDR1 ENHRY, CDR2 SYGVKD. This CDR3 comprises 14 residues. V lost 4 bases, J lost 3 bases, and 2 bases stayed unmatched. Per the study methods: Estimation of nucleated cell counts was performed using reference gene primer amplification. The data were produced by immunoSEQ multiplex PCR, yet TCRdb's version contains in-frame clones alone and is incomplete. The V and J calls and the clone size are those of that table, but D and trimming were determined from the DNA. The sample shows some 170,000 clones, approximately 81% of them seen only once. This clonotype was sampled from a man aged 35-49 years with acute or convalescent COVID-19. V is TRBV10-3 and J is TRBJ1-5; 8 bases line up with TRBD1. Sequencing was done on a sample of peripheral blood. CDR3 amino acids: CAISATGDNQPQHF. As DNA, the CDR3 is TGTGCCATCAGTGCGACAGGGGACAATCAGCCCCAGCATTTT.